This record concerns one T cell receptor beta chain sequence. Its antigen remains unknown. PCR amplification relied on 60 Vbeta primers (plus 13 Jbeta primers). Source study methods: Later reanalysis found around 80 million unique TCR beta chains, roughly 10 million of them shared. Sequencing was performed with immunoSEQ multiplex PCR; in TCRdb, only in-frame clones are kept and a portion is missing. V and J calls and clone size come straight from that table; D and trimming were deduced from the DNA. The sample lists approximately 180,000 clones; roughly an eighth were seen once. The data were obtained in a study of cytomegalovirus exposure and HLA in healthy donors. Trimming removed 2 bases at V and 4 bases at J, with 15 bases between. Germline lookup yields CDR1 SGHNT and CDR2 YYREEE (reference sequence). The CDR3 is 16 residues long. The study's findings and limits: Sequencing artifact likely explains a cluster of highly shared sequence variants. The classifier reportedly diagnosed cytomegalovirus status with high sensitivity and specificity.

This clonotype was obtained from a man in his fifties or sixties in good health and CMV-seropositive. V is TRBV5-4 and J is TRBJ2-2; TRBD2 is a possible D gene (5 bases). Material for sequencing was PBMCs. The CDR3 region has the DNA TGTGCCAGCAGCTTAAGAGGGAATAAGGTCACCGGGGAGCTGTTTTTT. Amino acids: CASSLRGNKVTGELFF.